The 8 T cell receptor beta chains below were found in one sample sequenced in a study of identical twins. TCRdb analysed the 5' RACE reads with MiXCR anew, one entry per CDR3 protein. The sample includes some 250,000 distinct CDR3 sequences, over 5.5% of them seen just once. This sample was shared with a second study, whose subject was T cells expressing NK-cell markers.

The sequenced sample consisted of CD8+ T cells sorted from blood. These receptors were taken from a woman younger than 35 in good health.

This clonotype has only one observation. The rearrangement uses TRBV6-2 or TRBV6-3 and TRBJ2-1, with 11 bases matching TRBD1. The CDR3 consists of 15 residues. J gave up 8 bases and V 4 bases, and 7 bases lay outside the gene matches. Germline CDR1 MNHEY, CDR2 SVGEGT. The CDR3 sequence is CASSWRGQGDDEQFF. In nucleotides, the CDR3 is TGTGCCAGCAGTTGGAGGGGACAGGGGGACGATGAGCAGTTCTTC.

The chain employs TRBV27 and TRBJ1-5; no reliable D call. This CDR3 is 14 amino acids long. CDR1 and CDR2 (germline): MNHEY, SMNVEV (reference sequence). V was pared by 2 bases and J by 7 bases, with 12 bases between. CDR3 nucleotides: TGTGCCAGCAGTTTAGGCAGGTCGCGGCAGCCCCAGCATTTT. This codes for CASSLGRSRQPQHF.

The V and J genes are TRBV10-3 and TRBJ2-5; TRBD1 matches at 7 bases. The CDR3 sequence is 14 residues long. Trimming took 3 bases from V and 3 from J; bases not matched to a gene: 4. Germline CDR1 and CDR2: ENHRY and SYGVKD. The CDR3 region has the DNA TGTGCCATCAGTGACCACGACAGGGAAGAGACCCAGTACTTC. Encoded protein: CAISDHDREETQYF.

This chain links TRBV4-2 with TRBJ2-7; D is possibly TRBD1 (6 bases). Germline-derived CDR1 and CDR2 are LGHNA and YNFKEQ. Trimming removed 8 bases from V and 2 bases from J, with 16 bases in between. This CDR3 has 14 residues. This CDR3 reads CASGSGTSTYEQYF. DNA of the CDR3: TGTGCCAGCGGCTCCGGGACAAGCACCTACGAGCAGTACTTC.

This clonotype is medium-sized (0.01 to 0.1%) by share. The rearrangement links TRBV15 to TRBJ2-3; TRBD2 agrees at 9 bases. After removal of 0 bases from V and 4 bases from J, the junction contained 2 bases not matched to a gene. Looked up from germline, CDR1 is LNHNV and CDR2 is YYDKDF (reference sequence). The CDR3 has 15 amino acids. The CDR3 loop is CATSRDAGGPDTQYF. CDR3 sequence (DNA): TGTGCCACCAGCAGAGATGCGGGGGGGCCAGATACGCAGTATTTT.

This chain joins TRBV20-1 and TRBJ2-4; no clear D. The CDR3 extends over 13 amino acids. V lost 5 bases and J lost 9, with 17 bases in between. Germline loops: CDR1 DFQATT, CDR2 SNEGSKA (reference sequence). CDR3 nucleotides: TGCAGTGCTTCCCAGGACCCCACGGGCATTCAGTACTTC. Its protein product is CSASQDPTGIQYF.

The rearrangement joins TRBV20-1 to TRBJ2-1; tentative D call: TRBD2 (5 bases). V shed 0 bases and J shed 1 base, with 16 bases lying between them. The CDR3 totals 17 residues. Germline CDR1 DFQATT, CDR2 SNEGSKA (reference sequence). CDR3 bases: TGCAGTGCTAGAGACGAACTGGAACGGGGTTCCTACAATGAGCAGTTCTTC. Translated, it gives CSARDELERGSYNEQFF.

This clonotype was found a few times. The chain couples TRBV9 to TRBJ2-5; 7 nucleotides match TRBD1. V shed 4 bases and J 5 bases; nucleotides not matched to a gene: 11. Germline lookup yields CDR1 SGDLS and CDR2 YYNGEE. CDR3 size: 15 residues. CDR3 residues: CASSPGTVGVETQYF. In nucleotides, the CDR3 is TGTGCCAGCAGCCCGGGGACAGTGGGCGTGGAGACCCAGTACTTC.